The rows below give T cell receptor beta chains drawn from one sample of a study of neurological immune-mediated disorders. TCRdb passed the 5' RACE reads through MiXCR, listing each CDR3 protein once. The data show 25,000 to 30,000 distinct CDR3 sequences, roughly 12% seen once. Sequences were obtained from PBMCs. These receptor sequences come from a man aged 60-69 years in good health. CDR3s include the opening cysteine and the closing phenylalanine or tryptophan. Each record gives: D gene, J gene, V gene, clone size, CDR3 protein, CDR3 DNA. D genes are given only for firm matches. Only part of the rows carry a size: once, few, many, or a class if the clone is expanded.

D: TRBD2
J: TRBJ2-7
V: TRBV11-2
size: many
CDR3: CASSQRGQMYEQYF
DNA: TGTGCCAGCAGCCAGCGGGGCCAGATGTACGAGCAGTACTTC

D: TRBD1
J: TRBJ2-1
V: TRBV20-1
size: many
CDR3: CSANRGQGYNEQFF
DNA: TGCAGTGCCAACCGGGGACAGGGCTACAATGAGCAGTTCTTC

D: -
J: TRBJ2-3
V: TRBV7-3
size: many
CDR3: CASSLMAGRADTQYF
DNA: TGTGCCAGCAGCTTAATGGCGGGACGGGCAGATACGCAGTATTTT

D: -
J: TRBJ1-2
V: TRBV5-1
size: many
CDR3: CASSAPRSGYGYTF
DNA: TGCGCCAGCAGCGCACCCCGAAGCGGTTATGGCTACACCTTC

D: TRBD2
J: TRBJ2-1
V: TRBV7-2
size: many
CDR3: CASLGTTHNEQFF
DNA: TGTGCCAGCCTGGGGACTACTCACAATGAGCAGTTCTTC

D: -
J: TRBJ1-1
V: TRBV7-8
size: many
CDR3: CASSSGLGNAEAFF
DNA: TGTGCCAGCAGCTCAGGACTGGGGAACGCTGAAGCTTTCTTT

D: -
J: TRBJ2-3
V: TRBV11-1
size: many
CDR3: CASSFGITDTQYF
DNA: TGTGCCAGCAGCTTTGGGATCACAGATACGCAGTATTTT

D: -
J: TRBJ2-7
V: TRBV12-3/TRBV12-4
size: many
CDR3: CASSFVSGFGLTVVDEQYF
DNA: TGTGCCAGCAGTTTCGTTTCCGGATTCGGACTGACCGTAGTCGACGAGCAGTACTTC

D: -
J: TRBJ1-2
V: TRBV5-1
size: many
CDR3: CASSLEGDYGYTF
DNA: TGCGCCAGCAGCTTGGAGGGGGACTATGGCTACACCTTC

D: -
J: TRBJ2-1
V: TRBV7-2
size: many
CDR3: CASSLGGQAYNEQFF
DNA: TGTGCCAGCAGCTTAGGTGGTCAGGCCTACAATGAGCAGTTCTTC

D: TRBD2
J: TRBJ2-2
V: TRBV5-1
size: many
CDR3: CASSLAGRDTGELFF
DNA: TGCGCCAGCAGCTTAGCGGGACGCGACACCGGGGAGCTGTTTTTT

D: TRBD2
J: TRBJ2-7
V: TRBV9
size: many
CDR3: CASSDRPGGYEQYF
DNA: TGTGCCAGCAGCGACCGACCGGGAGGATACGAGCAGTACTTC

D: -
J: TRBJ1-5
V: TRBV7-9
size: many
CDR3: CASSLDGVGQPQHF
DNA: TGTGCCAGCAGCTTAGATGGGGTAGGACAGCCCCAGCATTTT

D: TRBD2
J: TRBJ2-3
V: TRBV28
size: many
CDR3: CASSLGTRTDTQYF
DNA: TGTGCCAGCAGTTTAGGGACTAGGACAGATACGCAGTATTTT

D: TRBD2
J: TRBJ2-3
V: TRBV7-6
size: many
CDR3: CASSFRIASGGTDTQYF
DNA: TGTGCCAGCAGTTTCCGGATCGCTAGCGGGGGCACAGATACGCAGTATTTT

D: TRBD1
J: TRBJ1-5
V: TRBV5-1
size: many
CDR3: CASSLTGVDQPQHF
DNA: TGCGCCAGCAGCTTGACAGGGGTGGATCAGCCCCAGCATTTT

D: -
J: TRBJ1-6
V: TRBV12-3/TRBV12-4
size: many
CDR3: CASSFSSQSPLHF
DNA: TGTGCCAGCAGTTTCAGCAGCCAATCACCCCTCCACTTT

D: -
J: TRBJ2-1
V: TRBV2
size: once
CDR3: CASSVAACTGNYNEQFF
DNA: TGTGCCAGCAGTGTTGCCGCCTGTACAGGGAACTACAATGAGCAGTTCTTC

D: -
J: TRBJ2-2
V: TRBV9
size: medium-sized
CDR3: CASSTEEGGGTGELFF
DNA: TGTGCCAGCAGCACGGAAGAAGGTGGGGGCACCGGGGAGCTGTTTTTT

D: -
J: TRBJ2-2
V: TRBV2
size: many
CDR3: CASSLRGDTGELFF
DNA: TGTGCCAGCAGCCTCAGGGGGGACACCGGGGAGCTGTTTTTT

D: -
J: TRBJ1-4
V: TRBV7-2
size: many
CDR3: CASSLSKNEKLFF
DNA: TGTGCCAGCAGCTTATCCAAAAATGAAAAACTGTTTTTT

D: TRBD1
J: TRBJ2-7
V: TRBV5-5
size: many
CDR3: CASRKQGAAYEQYF
DNA: TGTGCCAGCAGAAAACAGGGGGCGGCTTACGAGCAGTACTTC

D: -
J: TRBJ2-1
V: TRBV5-1
size: many
CDR3: CASSLGLSNEQFF
DNA: TGCGCCAGCAGCTTGGGGCTGAGCAATGAGCAGTTCTTC

D: -
J: TRBJ1-5
V: TRBV20-1
size: many
CDR3: CSATFLYSNQPQHF
DNA: TGCAGTGCTACGTTTCTTTATAGCAATCAGCCCCAGCATTTT

D: TRBD2
J: TRBJ2-1
V: TRBV5-1
size: -
CDR3: CASSSAGLAEGFREQFF
DNA: TGCGCCAGCAGCTCCGCTGGACTAGCGGAGGGGTTCCGTGAGCAGTTCTTC

D: -
J: TRBJ1-5
V: TRBV6-6
size: many
CDR3: CASSYSGDQPQHF
DNA: TGTGCCAGCAGTTACTCCGGGGATCAGCCCCAGCATTTT

D: TRBD2
J: TRBJ2-3
V: TRBV3-1
size: many
CDR3: CASSQYSGRLPDTQYF
DNA: TGTGCCAGCAGCCAATATAGCGGGCGTCTTCCAGATACGCAGTATTTT

D: -
J: TRBJ2-7
V: TRBV7-9
size: many
CDR3: CASSGGEGVGYYEQYF
DNA: TGTGCCAGCAGCGGGGGGGAGGGGGTCGGCTACTACGAGCAGTACTTC

D: TRBD1
J: TRBJ2-3
V: TRBV15
size: many
CDR3: CATRDPGQGSTDTQYF
DNA: TGTGCCACCAGAGATCCGGGACAGGGAAGCACAGATACGCAGTATTTT

D: -
J: TRBJ2-7
V: TRBV7-2
size: many
CDR3: CASSPRWSGTYEQYF
DNA: TGTGCCAGCAGCCCCCGTTGGAGCGGCACCTACGAGCAGTACTTC

D: -
J: TRBJ2-1
V: TRBV9
size: many
CDR3: CASSVHPGNNEQFF
DNA: TGTGCCAGCAGCGTACATCCGGGGAACAATGAGCAGTTCTTC

D: TRBD1
J: TRBJ2-1
V: TRBV12-5
size: many
CDR3: CASATGAGEQFF
DNA: TGTGCTAGTGCCACAGGGGCGGGTGAGCAGTTCTTC

D: TRBD1
J: TRBJ2-3
V: TRBV7-9
size: few
CDR3: CASCLGGTDTQYF
DNA: TGTGCCAGCTGCTTAGGGGGCACAGATACGCAATATTTT

D: TRBD2
J: TRBJ2-7
V: TRBV6-2/TRBV6-3
size: many
CDR3: CASSYPSGRSWSYEQYF
DNA: TGTGCCAGCAGTTACCCTAGCGGGAGAAGCTGGTCCTACGAGCAGTACTTC

D: -
J: TRBJ2-7
V: TRBV7-9
size: many
CDR3: CASSLAAGYEQYF
DNA: TGTGCCAGCAGCTTAGCGGCGGGTTACGAGCAGTACTTC

D: TRBD1
J: TRBJ2-2
V: TRBV11-1
size: many
CDR3: CASSLRGLGTGELFF
DNA: TGTGCCAGCAGCTTGAGGGGGCTCGGCACCGGGGAGCTGTTTTTT

D: -
J: TRBJ2-2
V: TRBV5-1
size: many
CDR3: CASSSSIGELFF
DNA: TGCGCCAGCAGTTCTAGTATCGGGGAGCTGTTTTTT

D: TRBD2
J: TRBJ2-1
V: TRBV7-8
size: many
CDR3: CASSLVGGGAHNEQFF
DNA: TGTGCCAGCAGCTTAGTTGGCGGGGGGGCCCACAATGAGCAGTTCTTC

D: TRBD2
J: TRBJ2-7
V: TRBV7-2
size: many
CDR3: CASSLGGLVALEQYF
DNA: TGTGCCAGCAGCCTTGGCGGACTAGTCGCTCTCGAGCAGTACTTC

D: -
J: TRBJ1-2
V: TRBV7-2
size: many
CDR3: CASSPGGTPYGYTF
DNA: TGTGCCAGCAGCCCCGGAGGGACTCCGTATGGCTACACCTTC

D: -
J: TRBJ2-7
V: TRBV20-1
size: medium-sized
CDR3: CSARRLGGSYEQYF
DNA: TGCAGTGCTAGACGGCTGGGGGGATCCTACGAGCAGTACTTC

D: TRBD2
J: TRBJ2-1
V: TRBV5-1
size: many
CDR3: CASSLRAGGRNYNEQFF
DNA: TGCGCCAGCAGCCTACGGGCTGGCGGGAGGAACTACAATGAGCAGTTCTTC

D: -
J: TRBJ2-5
V: TRBV29-1
size: many
CDR3: CSVIQGGDETQYF
DNA: TGCAGCGTTATACAGGGAGGGGACGAGACCCAGTACTTC

D: -
J: TRBJ1-1
V: TRBV20-1
size: many
CDR3: CSARTGGNTEAFF
DNA: TGCAGTGCTAGGACCGGAGGAAACACTGAAGCTTTCTTT

D: -
J: TRBJ2-5
V: TRBV20-1
size: many
CDR3: CSASGETQYF
DNA: TGCAGTGCTAGTGGTGAGACCCAGTACTTC

D: TRBD2
J: TRBJ2-1
V: TRBV7-3
size: many
CDR3: CASSPNGGAIYNEQFF
DNA: TGTGCCAGCAGCCCAAACGGGGGGGCCATTTACAATGAGCAGTTCTTC

D: -
J: TRBJ1-3
V: TRBV5-1
size: many
CDR3: CATTQDGNSGNTIYF
DNA: TGCGCCACAACTCAGGACGGTAACTCTGGAAACACCATATATTTT

D: TRBD1
J: TRBJ2-2
V: TRBV5-1
size: many
CDR3: CASSLMGQGSTGELFF
DNA: TGCGCCAGCAGCTTGATGGGACAGGGTTCCACCGGGGAGCTGTTTTTT

D: -
J: TRBJ2-5
V: TRBV12-3/TRBV12-4
size: many
CDR3: CASSFIVQETQYF
DNA: TGTGCCAGCAGTTTTATCGTCCAAGAGACCCAGTACTTC

D: -
J: TRBJ2-1
V: TRBV5-1
size: many
CDR3: CASSWAGGREEQFF
DNA: TGCGCCAGCAGCTGGGCTGGGGGGCGGGAGGAGCAGTTCTTC

D: -
J: TRBJ2-1
V: TRBV7-8
size: many
CDR3: CASSLLESSYNEQFF
DNA: TGTGCCAGCAGCTTACTAGAGAGCTCCTACAATGAGCAGTTCTTC

D: TRBD1
J: TRBJ2-5
V: TRBV28
size: many
CDR3: CGTGTSQETQYF
DNA: TGTGGGACAGGGACTTCCCAAGAGACCCAGTACTTC

D: TRBD1
J: TRBJ1-2
V: TRBV12-3/TRBV12-4
size: many
CDR3: CASSRTGPNYGYTF
DNA: TGTGCCAGCAGTCGGACAGGCCCTAACTATGGCTACACCTTC

D: TRBD2
J: TRBJ2-3
V: TRBV2
size: many
CDR3: CASSAIRTRAKVTQYF
DNA: TGTGCCAGCAGTGCCATTCGGACTAGGGCTAAGGTTACGCAGTATTTT

D: -
J: TRBJ1-1
V: TRBV28
size: -
CDR3: CASTENTEAFF
DNA: TGTGCCAGCACCGAGAACACTGAAGCTTTCTTT

D: -
J: TRBJ2-3
V: TRBV5-1
size: medium-sized
CDR3: CASSAEATDTQYF
DNA: TGCGCCAGCAGCGCGGAAGCCACAGATACGCAGTATTTT

D: -
J: TRBJ2-1
V: TRBV10-2
size: medium-sized
CDR3: CASSDGGTKYNEQFF
DNA: TGCGCCAGCAGTGATGGGGGTACAAAATACAATGAGCAGTTCTTC